The sequence of this TCR beta chain was determined in a study of blood T cells in healthy people across ages. About this clonotype itself: Its antigen remains unidentified. One junction end disagrees with the germline gene, perhaps due to a read error.

Primers used in a second PCR of roughly 7 to 12 cycles were a sample-barcoded 5' primer and a J-beta primer mix. TCRdb recomputed calls from the 5' RACE reads with MiXCR, one row per CDR3 protein. The sample lists roughly 1.5 million distinct CDR3 sequences; approximately 42% were seen once. The CDR3 is 16 residues long. Germline CDR1 is MNHEY and CDR2 is SVGAGI. Whole-study findings and limits: When set beside aged donors, long-lived donors presented more naive CD4+ cells and higher diversity.

Sequenced sample: blood. V gene TRBV6-5 combines with J gene TRBJ1-1, with unresolved D. The TCR originated in a young woman in good health. For the CDR3, the DNA is TGTGCCGGCAGTTACTCGATTAGACCGAAGGCTGGGGAAGCTTTCTTT. Translated, it gives CAGSYSIRPKAGEAFF.